This T cell receptor beta chain is drawn from a study of Ad26.COV2.S vaccination and SARS-CoV-2 variants. Study-level findings and limits: Vaccine recipients showed a spike-specific TCR breadth that was higher than in placebo recipients. Once vaccination had occurred, spike-specific CD8+ and CD4+ T cell responses reportedly showed substantial breadth.

TCRdb keeps only in-frame clones here, not all; method: immunoSEQ multiplex PCR. The table records about half a million clones, nearly 90% of them present only once. CDR1 and CDR2 (germline): SGHRS, YFSETQ. CDR3 length equals 15 residues. V shed 4 bases and J 2 bases; nucleotides not matched to a gene: 6. As regards this clone: The target antigen is unknown.

The treatment: around 19 received Ad26.COV2.S at low or high dose, single or two shots; several received placebo; per-sample allocation not given. Sampling was performed 63 days after the first vaccine or placebo injection. A Boston adult aged 18-55 years was the donor. The specimen was peripheral blood, collected in a trial of Ad26.COV2.S vaccine versus placebo. The chain uses TRBV5-1 and TRBJ1-1, with 9 bases matching TRBD1. The TCR comes from a person between 18 and 60 years old who received the Ad26.COV2.S COVID-19 vaccine or a placebo. CDR3 amino acids: CASSRKDRGNTEAFF. In DNA form, the CDR3 reads TGCGCCAGCAGCCGGAAGGACAGGGGAAACACTGAAGCTTTCTTT.